Only one count was recorded for the clone carrying this T cell receptor (beta chain). The cohort comprised adults aged roughly 18 to 95 years residing in 20 to 25 US areas. Participant reports of clinical history set cohort assignment. All recovered Cohort 3 donors got two negative PCRs, got clearance, or saw symptom resolution. Assay used: immunoSEQ multiplex PCR; TCRdb lists only in-frame clones, some missing. The sample shows 250,000 to 350,000 clones, roughly 90% of them seen only once. The data were obtained in a study of blood T cell repertoires in COVID-19. Study background: PBMCs, B-cell-depleted T cells, or T cells provided the cDNA or gDNA that made up the material.

The specimen sequenced was PBMCs or T cells enriched from blood (not recorded which). This clonotype was sampled from a woman aged 25-40 years who had recovered from COVID-19.

DNA of the CDR3: TGTGCCAGCAGGTGGGACTCATACTACGAGCAGTACTTC. Translation gives CASRWDSYYEQYF. The rearrangement links TRBV2 to TRBJ2-7, with D possibly being TRBD2 (6 bases). V was shortened by 6 bases and J by 3 bases, with 12 bases between the two germline ends. This CDR3 comprises 13 residues. Per germline, CDR1 SNHLY and CDR2 FYNNEI. Together with reference TRBV2 and TRBJ2-7, the CDR3 gives the full variable domain: EPEVTQTPSHQVTQMGQEVILRCVPISNHLYFYWYRQILGQKVEFLVSFYNNEISEKSEIFDDQFSVERPDGSNFTLKIRSTKLEDSAMYFCASRWDSYYEQYFGPGTRLTVT.